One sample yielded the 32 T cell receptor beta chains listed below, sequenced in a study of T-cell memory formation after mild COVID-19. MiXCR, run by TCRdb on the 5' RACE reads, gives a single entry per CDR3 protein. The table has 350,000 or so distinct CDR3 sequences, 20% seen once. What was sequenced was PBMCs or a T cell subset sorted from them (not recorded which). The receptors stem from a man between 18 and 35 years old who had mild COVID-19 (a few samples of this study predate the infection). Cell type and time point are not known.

CDR3 sequence reads: CASSRLWTGGINEQYF. CDR3 DNA sequence: TGTGCCAGCAGCCGCCTTTGGACAGGGGGTATCAACGAGCAGTACTTC. The chain couples TRBV3-1 to TRBJ2-7; 10 nucleotides match TRBD1. Germline V gene lookup returns CDR1 LGHDT and CDR2 YNNKEL (reference sequence). V lost 4 bases and J lost 5; bases outside the gene matches: 11. The CDR3 runs 16 residues.

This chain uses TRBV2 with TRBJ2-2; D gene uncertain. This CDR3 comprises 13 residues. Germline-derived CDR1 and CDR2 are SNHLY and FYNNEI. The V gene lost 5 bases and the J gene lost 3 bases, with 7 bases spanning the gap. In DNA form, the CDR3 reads TGTGCCAGCAGTATGGGATACACCGGGGAGCTGTTTTTT. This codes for CASSMGYTGELFF.

CDR3 region: CASSEGLDQFF. The CDR3 nucleotides read TGTGCCAGCAGCGAGGGACTTGACCAGTTCTTC. V is TRBV7-2 and J is TRBJ2-1, with a tentative D call TRBD2 (6 bases). The V end lost 5 bases, the J end lost 13 bases, and 12 bases lay between the germline ends. CDR3 size: 11 residues. The V gene's germline CDR1 is SGHTA and CDR2 FQGNSA.

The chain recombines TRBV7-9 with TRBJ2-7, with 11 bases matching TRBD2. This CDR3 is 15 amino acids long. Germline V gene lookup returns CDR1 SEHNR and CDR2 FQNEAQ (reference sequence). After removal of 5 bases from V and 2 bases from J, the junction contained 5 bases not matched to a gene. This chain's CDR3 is CASSTSGGDPYEQYF. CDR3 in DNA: TGTGCCAGCAGCACTAGCGGGGGCGACCCCTACGAGCAGTACTTC.

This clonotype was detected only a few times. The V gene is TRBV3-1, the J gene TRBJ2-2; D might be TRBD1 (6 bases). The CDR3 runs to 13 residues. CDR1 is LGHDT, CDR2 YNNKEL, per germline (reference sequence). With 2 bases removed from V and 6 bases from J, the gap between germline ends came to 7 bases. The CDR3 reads CASSQSGAGELFF. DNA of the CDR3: TGTGCCAGCAGCCAATCAGGGGCCGGGGAGCTGTTTTTT. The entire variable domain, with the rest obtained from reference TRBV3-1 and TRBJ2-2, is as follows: DTAVSQTPKYLVTQMGNDKSIKCEQNLGHDTMYWYKQDSKKFLKIMFSYNNKELIINETVPNRFSPKSPDKAHLNLHINSLELGDSAVYFCASSQSGAGELFFGEGSRLTVL.

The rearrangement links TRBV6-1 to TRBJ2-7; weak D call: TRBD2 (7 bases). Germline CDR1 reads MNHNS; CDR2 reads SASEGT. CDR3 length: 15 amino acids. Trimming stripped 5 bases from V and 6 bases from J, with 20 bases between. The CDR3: CASSRRSRGGGEQYF. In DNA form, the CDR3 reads TGTGCCAGCAGTCGGCGGTCCAGGGGCGGGGGCGAGCAGTACTTC.

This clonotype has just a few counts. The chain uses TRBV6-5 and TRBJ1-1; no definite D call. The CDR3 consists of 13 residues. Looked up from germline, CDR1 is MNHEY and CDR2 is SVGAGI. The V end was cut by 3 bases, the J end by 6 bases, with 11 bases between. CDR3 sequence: CASSYGVGAEAFF. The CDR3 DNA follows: TGTGCCAGCAGTTATGGTGTAGGCGCTGAAGCTTTCTTT.

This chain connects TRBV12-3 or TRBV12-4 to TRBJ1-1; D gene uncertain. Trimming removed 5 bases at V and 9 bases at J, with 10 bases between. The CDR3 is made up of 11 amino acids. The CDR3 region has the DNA TGTGCCAGCAGTCCCGCCGGTCAAGCTTTCTTT. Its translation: CASSPAGQAFF.

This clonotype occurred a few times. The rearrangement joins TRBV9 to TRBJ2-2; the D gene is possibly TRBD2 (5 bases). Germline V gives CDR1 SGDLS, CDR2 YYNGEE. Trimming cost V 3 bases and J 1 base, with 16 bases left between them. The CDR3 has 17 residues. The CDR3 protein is CASSAPPAAGNTGELFF. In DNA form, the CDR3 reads TGTGCCAGCAGCGCCCCCCCAGCGGCGGGGAACACCGGGGAGCTGTTTTTT.

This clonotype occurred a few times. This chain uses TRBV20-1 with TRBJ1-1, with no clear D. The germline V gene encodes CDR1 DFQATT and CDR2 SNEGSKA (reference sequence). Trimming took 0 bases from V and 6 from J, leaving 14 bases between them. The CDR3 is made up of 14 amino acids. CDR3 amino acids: CSAREGGRVAEAFF. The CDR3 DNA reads TGCAGTGCTAGAGAGGGCGGGAGAGTGGCTGAAGCTTTCTTT.

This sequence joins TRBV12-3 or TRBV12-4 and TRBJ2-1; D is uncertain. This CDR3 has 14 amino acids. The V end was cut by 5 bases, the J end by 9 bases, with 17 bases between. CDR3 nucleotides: TGTGCCAGCAGTCCGAAAGGACCCCGTCGTGAGCAGTTCTTC. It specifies CASSPKGPRREQFF.

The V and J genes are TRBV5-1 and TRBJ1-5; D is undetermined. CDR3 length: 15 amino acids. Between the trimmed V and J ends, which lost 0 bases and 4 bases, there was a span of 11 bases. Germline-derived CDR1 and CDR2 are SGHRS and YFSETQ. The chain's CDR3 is CASSLEAGKNQPQHF. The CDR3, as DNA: TGCGCCAGCAGCTTGGAGGCTGGGAAGAATCAGCCCCAGCATTTT.

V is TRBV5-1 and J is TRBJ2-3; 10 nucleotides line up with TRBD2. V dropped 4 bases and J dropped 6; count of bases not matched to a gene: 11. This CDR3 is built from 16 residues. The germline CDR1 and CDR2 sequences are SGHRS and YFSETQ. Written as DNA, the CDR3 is TGCGCCAGCAGCGCGACTAGCGGGTCTGGAGTCGATACGCAGTATTTT. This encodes CASSATSGSGVDTQYF.

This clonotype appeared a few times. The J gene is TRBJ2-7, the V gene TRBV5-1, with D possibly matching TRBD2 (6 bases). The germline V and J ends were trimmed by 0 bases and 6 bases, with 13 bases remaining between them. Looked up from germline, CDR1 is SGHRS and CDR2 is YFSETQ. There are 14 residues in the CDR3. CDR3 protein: CASSLGQGGREQYF. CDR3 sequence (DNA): TGCGCCAGCAGCTTGGGGCAGGGAGGTCGCGAGCAGTACTTC.

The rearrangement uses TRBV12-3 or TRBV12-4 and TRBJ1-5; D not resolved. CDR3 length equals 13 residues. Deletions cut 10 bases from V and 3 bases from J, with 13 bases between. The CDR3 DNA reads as TGTGCCACATCAGCAGTACTCAATCAGCCCCAGCATTTT. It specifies CATSAVLNQPQHF.

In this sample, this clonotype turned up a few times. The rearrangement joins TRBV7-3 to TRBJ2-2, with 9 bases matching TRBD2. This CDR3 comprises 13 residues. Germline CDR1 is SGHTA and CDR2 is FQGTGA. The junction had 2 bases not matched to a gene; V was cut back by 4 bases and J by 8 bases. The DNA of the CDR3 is TGTGCCAGCAGCTCTAGCGGGGTAGGGGAGCTGTTTTTT. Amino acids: CASSSSGVGELFF. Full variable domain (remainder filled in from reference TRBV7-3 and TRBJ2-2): GAGVSQTPSNKVTEKGKYVELRCDPISGHTALYWYRQSLGQGPEFLIYFQGTGAADDSGLPNDRFFAVRPEGSVSTLKIQRTERGDSAVYLCASSSSGVGELFFGEGSRLTVL.

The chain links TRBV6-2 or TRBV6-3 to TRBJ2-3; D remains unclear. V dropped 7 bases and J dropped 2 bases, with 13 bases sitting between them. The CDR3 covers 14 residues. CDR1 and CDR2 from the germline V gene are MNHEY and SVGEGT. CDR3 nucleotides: TGTGCCAGCACCCCTCGAGCTCTCACAGATACGCAGTATTTT. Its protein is CASTPRALTDTQYF.

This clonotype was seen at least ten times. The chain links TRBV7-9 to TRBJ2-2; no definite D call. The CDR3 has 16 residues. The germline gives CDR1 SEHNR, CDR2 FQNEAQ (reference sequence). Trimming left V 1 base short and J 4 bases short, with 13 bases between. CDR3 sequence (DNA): TGTGCCAGCAGCTTAGAGGATGCATTCCTCACCGGGGAGCTGTTTTTT. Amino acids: CASSLEDAFLTGELFF.

In DNA, the CDR3 is TGTGCCACCAGCAGAGAGGGGGGGGCCTCTAGCAATCAGCCCCAGCATTTT. Translating gives CATSREGGASSNQPQHF. This rearrangement joins TRBV15 to TRBJ1-5; D is possibly TRBD1 (6 bases). V lost 0 bases and J lost 0, with 12 bases in between. Germline values: CDR1 LNHNV, CDR2 YYDKDF (reference sequence). This CDR3 is 17 amino acids long.

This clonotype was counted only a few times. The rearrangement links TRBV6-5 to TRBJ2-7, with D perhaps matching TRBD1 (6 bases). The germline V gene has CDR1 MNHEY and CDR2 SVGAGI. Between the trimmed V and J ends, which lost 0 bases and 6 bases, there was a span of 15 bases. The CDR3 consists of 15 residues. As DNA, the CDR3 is TGTGCCAGCAGTTACTCTAGAACAGGGATAGGCGAGCAGTACGTC. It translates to CASSYSRTGIGEQYV.

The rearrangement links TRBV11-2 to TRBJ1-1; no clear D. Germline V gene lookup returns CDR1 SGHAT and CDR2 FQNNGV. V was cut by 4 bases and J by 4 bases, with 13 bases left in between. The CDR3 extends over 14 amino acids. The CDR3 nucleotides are TGTGCCAGCAGCTCCCCTGGCCGGGGCACTGAAGCTTTCTTT. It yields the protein CASSSPGRGTEAFF.

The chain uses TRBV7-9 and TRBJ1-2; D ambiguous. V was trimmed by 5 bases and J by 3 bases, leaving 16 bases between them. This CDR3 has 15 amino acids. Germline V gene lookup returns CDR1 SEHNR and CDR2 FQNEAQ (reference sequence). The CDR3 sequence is CASSPRGDYYYGYTF. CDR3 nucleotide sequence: TGTGCCAGCAGCCCCCGGGGAGATTACTACTATGGCTACACCTTC.

The chain's CDR3 is CASSVTGAYEQYV. The CDR3 DNA sequence: TGTGCCAGCAGTGTTACAGGGGCCTACGAGCAGTACGTC. The chain employs TRBV6-1 and TRBJ2-7, with 7 bases that match TRBD1. The germline V gene has CDR1 MNHNS and CDR2 SASEGT. V was pared by 4 bases and J by 2 bases, with 2 bases of the junction left unmatched. CDR3 length equals 13 residues.

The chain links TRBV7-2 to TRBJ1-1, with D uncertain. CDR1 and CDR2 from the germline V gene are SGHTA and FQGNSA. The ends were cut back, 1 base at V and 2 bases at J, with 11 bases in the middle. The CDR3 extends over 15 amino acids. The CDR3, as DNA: TGTGCCAGCAGCTTAGTATCAGGAGTCAACACTGAAGCTTTCTTT. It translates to CASSLVSGVNTEAFF.

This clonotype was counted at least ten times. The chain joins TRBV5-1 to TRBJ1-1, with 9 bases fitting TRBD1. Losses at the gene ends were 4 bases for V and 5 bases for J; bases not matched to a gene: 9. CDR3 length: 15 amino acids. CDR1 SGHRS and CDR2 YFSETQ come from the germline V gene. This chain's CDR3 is CASSKGTGLETEAFF. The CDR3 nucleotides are TGCGCCAGCAGCAAAGGGACAGGGCTGGAGACTGAAGCTTTCTTT.

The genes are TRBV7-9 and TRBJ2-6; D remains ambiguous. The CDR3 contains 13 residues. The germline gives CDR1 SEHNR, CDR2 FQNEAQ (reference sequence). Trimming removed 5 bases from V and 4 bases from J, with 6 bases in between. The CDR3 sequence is CASSPGGANVLTF. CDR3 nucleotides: TGTGCCAGCAGCCCCGGCGGGGCCAACGTCCTGACTTTC.

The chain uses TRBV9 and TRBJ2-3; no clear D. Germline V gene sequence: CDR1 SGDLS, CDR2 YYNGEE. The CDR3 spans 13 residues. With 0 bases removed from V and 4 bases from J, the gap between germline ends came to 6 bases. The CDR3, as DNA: TGTGCCAGCAGCGTAGGGGTGCCAGATACGCAGTATTTT. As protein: CASSVGVPDTQYF.

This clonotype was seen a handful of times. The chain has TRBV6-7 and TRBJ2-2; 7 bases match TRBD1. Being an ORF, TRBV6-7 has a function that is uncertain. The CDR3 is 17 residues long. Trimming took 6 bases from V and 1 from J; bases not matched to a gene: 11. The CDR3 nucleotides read TGTGCCAGCAGCGCCACCTCCGGGACAGAGAACACCGGGGAGCTGTTTTTT. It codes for CASSATSGTENTGELFF.

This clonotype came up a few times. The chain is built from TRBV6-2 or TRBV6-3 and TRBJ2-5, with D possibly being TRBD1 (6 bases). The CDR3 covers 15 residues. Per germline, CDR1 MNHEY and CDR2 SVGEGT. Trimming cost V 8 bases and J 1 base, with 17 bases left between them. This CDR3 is CASVTHRAFQETQYF. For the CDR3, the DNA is TGTGCCAGCGTTACGCACAGGGCCTTCCAAGAGACCCAGTACTTC.

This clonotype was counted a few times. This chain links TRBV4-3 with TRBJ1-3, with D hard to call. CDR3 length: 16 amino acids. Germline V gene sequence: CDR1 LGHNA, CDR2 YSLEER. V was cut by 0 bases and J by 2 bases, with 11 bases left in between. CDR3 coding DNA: TGCGCCAGCAGCCAAGAGAGGGCAGCGGCTGGAAACACCATATATTTT. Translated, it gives CASSQERAAAGNTIYF.

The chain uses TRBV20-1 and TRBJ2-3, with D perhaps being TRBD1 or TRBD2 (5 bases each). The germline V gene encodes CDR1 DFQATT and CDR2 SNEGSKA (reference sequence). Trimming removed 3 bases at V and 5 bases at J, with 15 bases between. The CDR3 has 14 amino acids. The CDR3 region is CSARPPGAGDTQYF. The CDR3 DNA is TGCAGTGCTAGGCCTCCCGGGGCCGGAGATACGCAGTATTTT.

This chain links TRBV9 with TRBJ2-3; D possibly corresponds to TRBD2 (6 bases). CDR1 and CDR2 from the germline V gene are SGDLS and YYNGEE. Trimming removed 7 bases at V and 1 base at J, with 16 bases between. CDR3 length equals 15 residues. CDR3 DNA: TGTGCCAGCGCAAGGCCTAGCGCTCGCACAGATACGCAGTATTTT. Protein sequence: CASARPSARTDTQYF.